These 16 T cell receptor beta chains were sequenced from one sample in a study of T cell responses to AZD1222 COVID-19 vaccine. Generated by immunoSEQ multiplex PCR, the TCRdb table keeps only in-frame clones and is missing some. This sample has around 120,000 clones; approximately 93% occur once, and the top ten carry approximately 3.1%. This specimen consisted of peripheral blood, obtained on day 0 of AZD1222 vaccination. These receptors all stem from an adult in good health.

The genes are TRBV15 and TRBJ2-1; TRBD2 matches 11 bases. The V gene's germline CDR1 is LNHNV and CDR2 YYDKDF (reference sequence). The CDR3 runs 19 residues. V shed 1 base, J shed 10 bases, and the junction held 18 bases outside the gene matches. In DNA form, the CDR3 reads TGTGCCACCAGCAGAGCGGTGATCGCTAGCGGGAGGTTGAGCGGAGAGCAGTTCTTC. Protein: CATSRAVIASGRLSGEQFF.

The rearrangement joins TRBV12-3 or TRBV12-4 to TRBJ1-5, with no clear D. Trimming left V 6 bases short and J 4 bases short, with 10 bases between. The CDR3 spans 13 residues. DNA for the CDR3: TGTGCCAGCAGCCTACGGGATAATCAGCCCCAGCATTTT. Protein: CASSLRDNQPQHF.

The chain combines TRBV5-1 with TRBJ2-4; 9 positions match TRBD1. This CDR3 is built from 18 residues. Germline V gene sequence: CDR1 SGHRS, CDR2 YFSETQ. V shed 4 bases and J 6 bases; nucleotides not matched to a gene: 17. CDR3 region: CASSGRPQQGQGVNIQYF. As DNA, the CDR3 is TGCGCCAGCAGCGGACGGCCGCAACAGGGACAGGGAGTAAACATTCAGTACTTC.

The CDR3 coding sequence is TGTGCCAGTAGATGGGGGACAGGGGAAGATCAGCCCCAGCATTTT. Translation: CASRWGTGEDQPQHF. J is TRBJ1-5 and V is TRBV19, with 10 bases lining up with TRBD1. There are 15 residues in the CDR3. V lost 6 bases, J lost 5 bases, and 7 bases stayed unmatched. Per germline, CDR1 LNHDA and CDR2 SQIVND (reference sequence).

The V and J genes are TRBV28 and TRBJ2-2; perhaps TRBD1 as D (7 bases). The CDR3 spans 13 residues. The germline V gene encodes CDR1 MDHEN and CDR2 SYDVKM. Trimming cost V 5 bases and J 7 bases, with 11 bases left between them. The CDR3 bases are TGTGCCAGCAGTCTTCAGGGGGGCGGGGAGCTGTTTTTT. Protein product: CASSLQGGGELFF.

V and J are TRBV20-1 and TRBJ1-2, with 7 bases identical to TRBD1. The ends lost 3 bases at V and 4 bases at J; junction bases unmatched: 11. The CDR3 loop spans 15 amino acids. Germline loops: CDR1 DFQATT, CDR2 SNEGSKA (reference sequence). CDR3 nucleotides: TGCAGTGCTAGTGAGGGGGCAAGCGGGGCCTATGGCTACACCTTC. Encoded protein: CSASEGASGAYGYTF.

In this sample, this clone turned up once. Written as DNA, the CDR3 is TGTGCCAGCAGGGCCCCGGGGGGTACAAACACCTTC. As protein: CASRAPGGTNTF. The chain combines TRBV6-5 with TRBJ1-2; perhaps TRBD1 as D (5 bases). Trimming took off 6 bases at V and 12 bases at J, with 17 bases between the two ends. Germline assignment: CDR1 MNHEY and CDR2 SVGAGI. The CDR3 consists of 12 residues.

The chain couples TRBV12-3 or TRBV12-4 to TRBJ1-2; 9 nucleotides align to TRBD1. The CDR3 loop spans 13 amino acids. J gave up 8 bases and V 5 bases, and 6 bases lay outside the gene matches. CDR3 sequence: CASSRDRERGYTF. In nucleotides, the CDR3 is TGTGCCAGCAGTCGGGACAGGGAACGAGGCTACACCTTC.

V and J are TRBV25-1 and TRBJ2-1; tentatively, D is TRBD1 (5 bases). With 4 bases removed from V and 4 bases from J, the gap between germline ends came to 8 bases. Per germline, CDR1 MGHDK and CDR2 SYGVNS. The CDR3 consists of 13 residues. CDR3 sequence: CASSADSYNEQFF. CDR3 nucleotide sequence: TGTGCCAGCAGTGCTGACAGTTACAATGAGCAGTTCTTC.

The chain has TRBV27 and TRBJ2-1, with a weak D call TRBD1 (5 bases). In germline, CDR1 is MNHEY, CDR2 SMNVEV (reference sequence). V was pared by 3 bases and J by 6 bases, with 15 bases between. There are 15 residues in the CDR3. The CDR3 DNA is TGTGCCAGCAGTTTTGTGACAGACTCAATCAATGAGCAGTTCTTC. As protein: CASSFVTDSINEQFF.

The CDR3 sequence: CASGAYGYTF. The CDR3 coding sequence is TGTGCCAGTGGGGCTTATGGCTACACCTTC. The chain links TRBV6-5 to TRBJ1-2, with D perhaps TRBD1 (5 bases). The germline V and J ends were trimmed by 9 bases and 5 bases, with 7 bases remaining between them. The CDR3 has 10 amino acids. Germline CDR1 MNHEY, CDR2 SVGAGI.

V is TRBV11-2 and J is TRBJ1-1, with D unclear. The CDR3 is 11 residues long. V was cut by 2 bases and J by 8 bases, with 6 bases left in between. From germline, CDR1 is SGHAT and CDR2 FQNNGV. The CDR3 nucleotides are TGTGCCAGCAGCTTAAGGGAGGAAGCTTTCTTT. This gives the protein CASSLREEAFF.

This clone was detected a few times. The chain is built from TRBV18 and TRBJ1-5; no reliable D call. From germline, CDR1 is KGHSH and CDR2 LQKENI. This CDR3 contains 14 residues. Trimming shortened V by 6 bases and J by 5 bases, and 14 bases separated the two germline ends. The CDR3 is CASSPNRGDQPQHF. As DNA, the CDR3 is TGTGCCAGCTCCCCAAATCGGGGTGATCAGCCCCAGCATTTT. The full variable domain, rest sourced from reference TRBV18 and TRBJ1-5, is NAGVMQNPRHLVRRRGQEARLRCSPMKGHSHVYWYRQLPEEGLKFMVYLQKENIIDESGMPKERFSAEFPKEGPSILRIQQVVRGDSAAYFCASSPNRGDQPQHFGDGTRLSIL.

The gene calls are TRBV6-4 and TRBJ2-1, with D maybe TRBD2 (6 bases). Germline V gives CDR1 MRHNA, CDR2 SNTAGT. V dropped 6 bases and J dropped 5 bases, with 14 bases sitting between them. The CDR3 sequence is 14 residues long. The CDR3 DNA follows: TGTGCCAGCAGCGAGAAGGAGGGCCACAATGAGCAGTTCTTC. This sequence encodes CASSEKEGHNEQFF.

The sample holds a few counts of this clone. This chain connects TRBV27 to TRBJ2-2; D ambiguous. V was clipped by 0 bases and J by 6 bases, with 5 bases between them. This CDR3 has 13 residues. Germline V lookup: CDR1 MNHEY, CDR2 SMNVEV (reference sequence). CDR3 region: CASSLSKAGELFF. The CDR3 region has the DNA TGTGCCAGCAGTTTATCGAAGGCCGGGGAGCTGTTTTTT.

A note on this clone: The sample carries other DNA sequences with the same CDR3. The V and J genes are TRBV5-1 and TRBJ2-7, with unresolved D. V lost 2 bases and J 4 bases, leaving 4 bases between the germline ends. The CDR3 is made up of 11 amino acids. Germline V lookup: CDR1 SGHRS, CDR2 YFSETQ. The CDR3 region has the DNA TGCGCCAGCAGCTTTGGATACGAGCAGTACTTC. Protein product: CASSFGYEQYF.